Here is one TCR beta chain with its context. Its antigen remains unidentified. The sample belongs to a study of CD8+ T cells in alopecia areata. Study-wide background: Tofacitinib administration to treated patients was oral, at 5 to 10 mg twice daily. Study-wide findings and caveats: Unlike in mice, where it was clearer, TCR sharing across patients was less clear, possibly HLA-related.

PBMCs yielded sorted CD4+ and CD8+ T cells. The CDR3 is 13 residues long. Germline lookup yields CDR1 MNHEY and CDR2 SVGAGI. The V end lost 5 bases, the J end lost 5 bases, and 10 bases lay between the germline ends. Reverse transcribed after extraction, RNA yielded cDNA as the sequencing template. Here immunoSEQ multiplex PCR was the method, and the copy in TCRdb shows in-frame clones only, minus some. Of 150,000 or so clones in the sample, about 60% are singletons; the top ten hold under 7.5%. The gene calls are TRBV6-5 and TRBJ1-5; D not certain. The sequence was obtained from a human donor with alopecia areata. This specimen was CD4+ T cells sorted from blood, taken at week 0. CDR3 loop: CASSTRLDQPQHF. CDR3 DNA: TGTGCCAGCAGTACCCGTTTGGATCAGCCCCAGCATTTT.